This T cell receptor beta chain was sequenced for a study of blood T cell repertoires in COVID-19. Across the whole study: Acute and convalescent COVID-19 samples came from the United States, Italy and Spain.

In germline, CDR1 is SSHAT, CDR2 FNYEAQ (reference sequence). Losses at the gene ends were 5 bases for V and 4 bases for J; bases not matched to a gene: 3. CDR3 length: 15 residues. Here immunoSEQ multiplex PCR was the method, and the copy in TCRdb shows in-frame clones only, minus some. This table has more than 95,000 clones, about 89% appearing once. Sequencing used peripheral blood. The sequence was obtained from a human donor in a cohort sampled during active COVID-19. This chain joins TRBV7-7 and TRBJ2-1; TRBD2 matches 12 bases. This chain's CDR3 is CASSKTSGSYNEQFF. In nucleotides, the CDR3 is TGTGCCAGCAGCAAGACTAGCGGGAGTTACAATGAGCAGTTCTTC.